A single sample gave rise to the 31 T cell receptor beta chains below, sequenced in a study of beta chain features in type 1 diabetes. Study conclusions and caveats: Type 1 diabetes patients showed a moderate but significant shortening of TCRB CDR3s in all four CD4+ subsets.

These receptors lack a known antigen. Expressed TCRB transcripts were sequenced because the isolated RNA had all been reverse transcribed beforehand. Clones were read by immunoSEQ multiplex PCR, and TCRdb kept only the in-frame ones, dropping some. The sample includes approximately 70,000 clones, 49% seen only once; the top ten take 0.55% to 0.8%. The sequenced sample was central memory CD4+ T cells from blood. Receptors were obtained from a man aged 30 to 45 with type 1 diabetes.

This clone showed up just a few times. This sequence joins TRBV25-1 and TRBJ2-4; possibly TRBD1 for D (6 bases). The length of the CDR3 is 13 residues. V dropped 3 bases and J dropped 8 bases, with 11 bases sitting between them. The germline gives CDR1 MGHDK, CDR2 SYGVNS. The DNA for the CDR3 is TGTGCCAGCAGTGAGTGGACAGCGGACATTCAGTACTTC. This encodes CASSEWTADIQYF.

V is TRBV4-1 and J is TRBJ2-7, with TRBD2 matching over 8 bases. V shed 3 bases, J shed 3 bases, and the junction held 13 bases outside the gene matches. Germline V gene data show CDR1 as MGHRA and CDR2 as YSYEKL. The CDR3 has 17 residues. CDR3 coding DNA: TGCGCCAGCAGCCAGGGGGGTATACTAGCGGAAAACTACGAGCAGTACTTC. Amino acids: CASSQGGILAENYEQYF.

This clone occurred a few times. This chain links TRBV5-1 with TRBJ2-7; D gene ambiguous. With 2 bases removed from V and 13 bases from J, the gap between germline ends came to 19 bases. The CDR3 length is 13 residues. Germline-derived CDR1 and CDR2 are SGHRS and YFSETQ. The CDR3 region is CASSFGADALQYF. The DNA for the CDR3 is TGCGCCAGCAGCTTCGGAGCCGACGCCCTCCAATACTTC. The full variable domain, its missing parts supplied by reference TRBV5-1 and TRBJ2-7, is KAGVTQTPRYLIKTRGQQVTLSCSPISGHRSVSWYQQTPGQGLQFLFEYFSETQRNKGNFPGRFSGRQFSNSRSEMNVSTLELGDSALYLCASSFGADALQYFGPGTRLTVT.

The DNA of the CDR3 is TGCGCCAGCAGCTCTCAGGGGGGGAACACTGAAGCTTTCTTT. Translation: CASSSQGGNTEAFF. The chain combines TRBV5-1 with TRBJ1-1, with 7 bases that match TRBD1. The V and J ends lost 3 bases and 1 base, in that order; junction bases with no gene match: 3. CDR1 and CDR2 (germline): SGHRS, YFSETQ. CDR3 size: 14 residues.

The CDR3 DNA sequence: TGTGCCAGCAGCAATAATATCCCGCTTGGACAGGTCACTGAAGCTTTCTTT. Its translation: CASSNNIPLGQVTEAFF. This chain uses TRBV21-1 with TRBJ1-1; the D call of TRBD1 is as the table states it, not checked on the DNA. TRBV21-1 is shown as a pseudogene. The CDR3 extends over 17 amino acids.

This rearrangement joins TRBV11-1 to TRBJ1-1, with TRBD1 matching 8 bases. The V and J ends lost 5 bases and 3 bases, in that order; junction bases with no gene match: 5. The CDR3 has 14 amino acids. Looked up from germline, CDR1 is SGHAT and CDR2 is FQDESV (reference sequence). CDR3 nucleotides: TGTGCCAGCAGCCCGGACAGGGTGGACACTGAAGCTTTCTTT. Translation: CASSPDRVDTEAFF.

This clone was picked up a small number of times. CDR3 loop: CASSPGLAGVEEQYF. CDR3 nucleotides: TGTGCCAGCAGCCCTGGACTAGCGGGAGTAGAAGAGCAGTACTTC. This chain connects TRBV7-2 to TRBJ2-7, with 13 bases fitting TRBD2. With V trimmed by 5 bases and J by 7 bases, 8 bases remained unmatched. Germline lookup yields CDR1 SGHTA and CDR2 FQGNSA. CDR3 length: 15 amino acids.

This sequence joins TRBV18 and TRBJ2-3, with TRBD2 matching 12 bases. Germline V gene lookup returns CDR1 KGHSH and CDR2 LQKENI. The trim removed 1 base at V and 6 bases at J, leaving 11 bases unmatched. The CDR3 is made up of 18 amino acids. This CDR3 reads CASSPHAPTSGRGDTQYF. The CDR3 DNA is TGTGCCAGCTCACCACACGCGCCGACTAGCGGGAGAGGCGATACGCAGTATTTT.

This chain links TRBV28 with TRBJ1-5, with a weak D call TRBD1 (6 bases). This CDR3 has 14 residues. With 4 bases removed from V and 3 bases from J, the gap between germline ends came to 10 bases. Germline V gene sequence: CDR1 MDHEN, CDR2 SYDVKM. CDR3 sequence: CASSYGQFNQPQHF. The CDR3 coding sequence is TGTGCCAGCAGTTACGGACAGTTCAATCAGCCCCAGCATTTT.

This chain connects TRBV2 to TRBJ2-1; 9 bases fit TRBD2. Germline-derived CDR1 and CDR2 are SNHLY and FYNNEI. The CDR3 extends over 15 amino acids. V lost 4 bases, J lost 3 bases, and 4 bases stayed unmatched. The CDR3 reads CASSAAGGVYNEQFF. The CDR3 nucleotides read TGTGCCAGCAGTGCTGCGGGGGGGGTCTACAATGAGCAGTTCTTC.

The DNA of the CDR3 is TGTGCCAGCACCCCCGGACTAGGAGGTTACAATGAGCAGTTCTTC. It encodes CASTPGLGGYNEQFF. The chain links TRBV6-1 to TRBJ2-1; 7 nucleotides line up with TRBD2. Trimming removed 7 bases from V and 4 bases from J; junction bases left unmatched: 10. Per germline, CDR1 MNHNS and CDR2 SASEGT. The CDR3 has 15 amino acids.

This clone was observed a few times. The rearrangement links TRBV29-1 to TRBJ2-3, with a weak D call TRBD2 (5 bases). The CDR3 length is 13 residues. CDR1 SQVTM and CDR2 ANQGSEA come from the germline V gene. V was clipped by 4 bases and J by 0 bases, with 8 bases between them. The CDR3 spells CSVVGGSTDTQYF. The CDR3 DNA reads TGCAGCGTTGTAGGCGGGAGCACAGATACGCAGTATTTT.

The V and J genes are TRBV6-5 and TRBJ1-2; D is perhaps TRBD1 (5 bases). The germline CDR1 and CDR2 sequences are MNHEY and SVGAGI. V lost 8 bases and J 8 bases, leaving 15 bases between the germline ends. The length of the CDR3 is 12 residues. CDR3 protein: CASSAGEGGYTF. The CDR3 DNA reads as TGTGCCAGCTCGGCGGGGGAGGGCGGCTACACCTTC.

This clone occurred a few times. This sample includes further DNA sequences coding for the same CDR3. The CDR3 DNA reads TGTGCCAGCAGCGGGGGGCAAGAGACCCAGTACTTC. Its protein is CASSGGQETQYF. The rearrangement links TRBV7-9 to TRBJ2-5; the D gene is possibly TRBD2 (6 bases). The CDR3 is 12 residues long. CDR1 SEHNR and CDR2 FQNEAQ come from the germline V gene (reference sequence). V gave up 5 bases and J gave up 2 bases, with 6 bases separating them.

This clone was found a few times. The chain has TRBV20-1 and TRBJ2-3; D perhaps matches TRBD1 (5 bases). The length of the CDR3 is 11 residues. CDR1 is DFQATT, CDR2 SNEGSKA, per germline (reference sequence). Trimming pared 7 bases from V and 5 bases from J, leaving 10 bases between. This chain's CDR3 is CSVSQGDTQYF. CDR3 DNA: TGCAGTGTCAGCCAGGGAGATACGCAGTATTTT.

The chain combines TRBV2 with TRBJ2-1, with 7 bases lining up with TRBD1. This CDR3 spans 16 amino acids. Per germline, CDR1 SNHLY and CDR2 FYNNEI. J was trimmed by 4 bases and V by 6 bases; bases with no gene match: 12. The CDR3 DNA reads TGTGCCAGCAGGGCCGTCGCAGGGGGAGCTTACAATGAGCAGTTCTTC. Translation gives CASRAVAGGAYNEQFF.

The genes are TRBV20-1 and TRBJ1-2, with D perhaps TRBD1 (5 bases). Germline V gives CDR1 DFQATT, CDR2 SNEGSKA (reference sequence). CDR3 size: 11 residues. Trimming pared 6 bases from V and 8 bases from J, leaving 13 bases between. The DNA for the CDR3 is TGCAGTGCCGGGGGGTCTGACGGCTACACCTTC. Translating gives CSAGGSDGYTF.

The rearrangement joins TRBV5-1 to TRBJ1-5, with 8 bases lining up with TRBD1. The CDR3 contains 14 residues. J was trimmed by 4 bases and V by 4 bases; bases with no gene match: 4. CDR1 and CDR2 from the germline V gene are SGHRS and YFSETQ. CDR3 protein: CASSPGTGNQPQHF. The CDR3, as DNA: TGCGCCAGCAGCCCAGGGACAGGTAATCAGCCCCAGCATTTT.

The DNA for the CDR3 is TGTGCCAGTAGTATTACAGGGTTCTCTGGGGCCAACGTCCTGACTTTC. It translates to CASSITGFSGANVLTF. The chain uses TRBV19 and TRBJ2-6, with D possibly matching TRBD1 (6 bases). Germline CDR1 is LNHDA and CDR2 is SQIVND (reference sequence). There are 16 residues in the CDR3. Trimming stripped 3 bases from V and 0 bases from J, with 9 bases between.

This chain connects TRBV30 to TRBJ1-3, with TRBD1 identical over 7 bases. The length of the CDR3 is 13 residues. Germline CDR1 reads GTSNPN; CDR2 reads SVGIG (reference sequence). V gave up 4 bases and J gave up 4 bases; unmatched junction bases: 4. CDR3 DNA: TGTGCCTGGAACACAGGGGAAGGAAACACCATATATTTT. It translates to CAWNTGEGNTIYF.

This clone has just a few counts. The chain is built from TRBV30 and TRBJ2-3; 11 bases are a match to TRBD2. CDR1 and CDR2 from the germline V gene are GTSNPN and SVGIG (reference sequence). This CDR3 has 15 amino acids. Losses at the gene ends were 3 bases for V and 3 bases for J; bases not matched to a gene: 5. CDR3 DNA: TGTGCCTGGAGCCTCCGACTAGCGGGGACAGATACGCAGTATTTT. Translating it yields CAWSLRLAGTDTQYF.

This clone was counted a single time. This chain links TRBV23-1 with TRBJ1-6; maybe TRBD1 (5 bases). TRBV23-1 is an ORF for which the function is uncertain. CDR3 length: 15 amino acids. Between the trimmed V and J ends, which lost 11 bases and 2 bases, there was a span of 16 bases. The CDR3, as DNA: TGCGCCGCTCCACCTGGGGCTGCCTATAATTCACCCCTCCACTTT. Its protein product is CAAPPGAAYNSPLHF.

V usage is TRBV18 and J usage is TRBJ1-6; D unresolved. Germline V gene lookup returns CDR1 KGHSH and CDR2 LQKENI. Trimming removed 6 bases at V and 10 bases at J, with 10 bases between. The CDR3 has 12 residues. The CDR3 spells CASSSDGSPLHF. As DNA, the CDR3 is TGTGCCAGCTCCTCCGACGGGTCACCCCTCCACTTT. Together with reference TRBV18 and TRBJ1-6, the CDR3 gives the full variable domain: NAGVMQNPRHLVRRRGQEARLRCSPMKGHSHVYWYRQLPEEGLKFMVYLQKENIIDESGMPKERFSAEFPKEGPSILRIQQVVRGDSAAYFCASSSDGSPLHFGNGTRLTVT.

This clone was seen only a few times. The chain uses TRBV5-1 and TRBJ2-1, with 16 bases that match TRBD2. After removal of 4 bases from V and 10 bases from J, the junction contained 5 bases not matched to a gene. CDR3 length: 15 amino acids. CDR1 is SGHRS, CDR2 YFSETQ, per germline. The CDR3 region is CASSVGTSGREEQFF. CDR3 sequence (DNA): TGCGCCAGCAGCGTGGGGACTAGCGGGAGGGAAGAGCAGTTCTTC. Variable domain in full (rest from reference TRBV5-1 and TRBJ2-1): KAGVTQTPRYLIKTRGQQVTLSCSPISGHRSVSWYQQTPGQGLQFLFEYFSETQRNKGNFPGRFSGRQFSNSRSEMNVSTLELGDSALYLCASSVGTSGREEQFFGPGTRLTVL.

V usage is TRBV11-3 and J usage is TRBJ2-2, with D tentatively TRBD1 (6 bases). Germline CDR1 and CDR2: SGHNT and YENEEA. V lost 2 bases to trimming and J lost 3 bases, with 10 bases between them. CDR3 length: 15 amino acids. The CDR3 DNA sequence: TGTGCCAGCAGCTTATTTTCAGGGGACACCGGGGAGCTGTTTTTT. Residues: CASSLFSGDTGELFF.

With respect to this clone: The junction and the germline gene differ at one end; a read error may be behind it. The chain uses TRBV7-7 and TRBJ2-5; 8 bases are shared with TRBD1. The CDR3 loop spans 14 amino acids. Germline CDR1 and CDR2: SSHAT and FNYEAQ (reference sequence). This CDR3 reads CASSLQGGQETQYF. The CDR3 coding sequence is TGTGCTAGCAGCTTACAGGGGGGACAGGAGACCCAGTACTTC.

The V and J genes are TRBV6-5 and TRBJ1-3, with 7 bases that match TRBD1. Trimming cost V 5 bases and J 2 bases; bases outside gene matches: 3. Germline CDR1 reads MNHEY; CDR2 reads SVGAGI. The CDR3 consists of 14 residues. CDR3 in amino acids: CASSRQGAGNTIYF. In DNA form, the CDR3 reads TGTGCCAGCAGTCGACAGGGAGCTGGAAACACCATATATTTT.

This chain connects TRBV5-1 to TRBJ2-1, with 12 bases lining up with TRBD2. V was clipped by 3 bases and J by 10 bases; unmatched bases: 8. CDR3 length: 15 amino acids. Germline V gene data show CDR1 as SGHRS and CDR2 as YFSETQ. The CDR3 loop is CASSSSGREVREQFF. The CDR3 DNA follows: TGCGCCAGCAGCTCTAGCGGGAGGGAGGTTCGGGAGCAGTTCTTC.

The rearrangement links TRBV6-6 to TRBJ1-1, with D perhaps TRBD1 (6 bases). Looked up from germline, CDR1 is MNHNY and CDR2 is SVGAGI (reference sequence). This CDR3 is built from 14 residues. The V gene lost 5 bases and the J gene lost 6 bases, with 16 bases spanning the gap. The CDR3 protein is CASSDQGTNPEAFF. The CDR3 nucleotides are TGTGCCAGCAGTGACCAGGGGACTAACCCTGAAGCTTTCTTT.

The V and J genes are TRBV7-9 and TRBJ2-5, with D perhaps matching TRBD1 (6 bases). Trimming took off 5 bases at V and 2 bases at J, with 15 bases between the two ends. Germline assignment: CDR1 SEHNR and CDR2 FQNEAQ (reference sequence). CDR3 size: 15 residues. This CDR3 is CASSHTGKLQETQYF. Written as DNA, the CDR3 is TGTGCCAGCAGCCATACAGGGAAGTTACAAGAGACCCAGTACTTC.

The CDR3 DNA reads TGTGCCAGTAGTTCCCGGTCGAACACTGAAGCTTTCTTT. Its protein product is CASSSRSNTEAFF. The genes are TRBV19 and TRBJ1-1, with unresolved D. V lost 5 bases and J 1 base, leaving 8 bases between the germline ends. This CDR3 spans 13 amino acids. Looked up from germline, CDR1 is LNHDA and CDR2 is SQIVND (reference sequence).